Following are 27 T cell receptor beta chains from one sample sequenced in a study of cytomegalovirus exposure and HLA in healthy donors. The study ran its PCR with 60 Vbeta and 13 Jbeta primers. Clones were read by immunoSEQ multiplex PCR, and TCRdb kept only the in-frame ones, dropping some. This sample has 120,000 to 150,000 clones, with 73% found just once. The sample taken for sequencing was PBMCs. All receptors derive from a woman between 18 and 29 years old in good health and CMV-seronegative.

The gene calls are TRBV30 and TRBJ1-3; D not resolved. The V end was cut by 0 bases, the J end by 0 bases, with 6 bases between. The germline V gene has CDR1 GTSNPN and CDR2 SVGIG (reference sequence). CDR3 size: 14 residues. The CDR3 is CAWSVENSGNTIYF. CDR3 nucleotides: TGTGCCTGGAGTGTCGAGAACTCTGGAAACACCATATATTTT.

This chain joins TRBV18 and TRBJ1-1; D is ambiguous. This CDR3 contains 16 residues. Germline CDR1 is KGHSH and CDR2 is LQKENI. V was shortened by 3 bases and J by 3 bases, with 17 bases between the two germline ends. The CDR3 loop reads CASSPPWVGDHTEAFF. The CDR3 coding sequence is TGTGCCAGCTCACCCCCCTGGGTTGGAGATCACACTGAAGCTTTCTTT.

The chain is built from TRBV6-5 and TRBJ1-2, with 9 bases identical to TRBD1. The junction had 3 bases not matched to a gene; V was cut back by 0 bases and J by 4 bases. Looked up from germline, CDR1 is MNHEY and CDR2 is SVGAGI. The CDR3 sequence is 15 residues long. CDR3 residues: CASSYSTGGGYGYTF. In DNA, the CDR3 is TGTGCCAGCAGTTACTCGACAGGGGGGGGCTATGGCTACACCTTC.

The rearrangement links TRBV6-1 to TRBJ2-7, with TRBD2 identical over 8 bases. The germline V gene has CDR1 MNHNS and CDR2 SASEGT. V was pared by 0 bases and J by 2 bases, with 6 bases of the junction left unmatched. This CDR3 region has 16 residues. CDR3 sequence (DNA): TGTGCCAGCAGTGAAGCGCGCGGGAGGCCCCCCTACGAGCAGTACGTC. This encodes CASSEARGRPPYEQYV.

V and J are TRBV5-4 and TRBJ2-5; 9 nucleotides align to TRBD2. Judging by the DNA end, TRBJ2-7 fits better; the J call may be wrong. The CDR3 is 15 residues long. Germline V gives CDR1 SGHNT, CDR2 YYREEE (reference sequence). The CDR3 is CASSGSAGGLYEQYF. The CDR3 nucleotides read TGTGCCAGCAGCGGGAGTGCGGGGGGGCTCTACGAGCAGTACTTC.

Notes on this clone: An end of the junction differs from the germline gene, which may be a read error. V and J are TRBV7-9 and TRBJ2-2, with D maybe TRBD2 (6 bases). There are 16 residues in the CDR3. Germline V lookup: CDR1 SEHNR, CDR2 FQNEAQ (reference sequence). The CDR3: CSSNPTSKTNTGELFF. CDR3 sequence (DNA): TGTTCCAGCAACCCAACTAGCAAAACGAACACCGGGGAGCTGTTTTTT.

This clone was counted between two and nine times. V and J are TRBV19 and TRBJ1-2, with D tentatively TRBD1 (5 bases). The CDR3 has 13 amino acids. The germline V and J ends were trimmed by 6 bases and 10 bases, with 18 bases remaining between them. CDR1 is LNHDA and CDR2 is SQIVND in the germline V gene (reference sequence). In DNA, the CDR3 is TGTGCCAGTAGCCCTCAAACGGACAAGATCTACACCTTC. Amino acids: CASSPQTDKIYTF.

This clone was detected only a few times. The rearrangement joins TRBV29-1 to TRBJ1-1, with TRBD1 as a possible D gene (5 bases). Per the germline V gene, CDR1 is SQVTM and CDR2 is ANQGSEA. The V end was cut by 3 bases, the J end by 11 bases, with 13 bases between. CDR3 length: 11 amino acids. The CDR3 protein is CSVDRAGTAFF. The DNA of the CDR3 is TGCAGCGTTGACAGGGCCGGGACTGCTTTCTTT.

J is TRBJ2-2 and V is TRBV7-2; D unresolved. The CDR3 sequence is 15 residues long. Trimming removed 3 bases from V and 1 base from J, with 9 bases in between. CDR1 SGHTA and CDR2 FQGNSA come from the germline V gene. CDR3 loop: CASSLSRRNTGELFF. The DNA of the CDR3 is TGTGCCAGCAGCTTGTCACGGAGGAACACCGGGGAGCTGTTTTTT. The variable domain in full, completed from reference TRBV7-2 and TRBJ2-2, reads GAGVSQSPSNKVTEKGKDVELRCDPISGHTALYWYRQSLGQGLEFLIYFQGNSAPDKSGLPSDRFSAERTGGSVSTLTIQRTQQEDSAVYLCASSLSRRNTGELFFGEGSRLTVL.

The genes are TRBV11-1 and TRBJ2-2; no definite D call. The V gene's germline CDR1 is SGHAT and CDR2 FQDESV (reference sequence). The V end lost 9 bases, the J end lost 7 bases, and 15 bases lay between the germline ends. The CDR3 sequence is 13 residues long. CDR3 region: CASTNGQRGELFF. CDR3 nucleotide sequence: TGTGCCAGTACCAATGGGCAACGCGGGGAGCTGTTTTTT.

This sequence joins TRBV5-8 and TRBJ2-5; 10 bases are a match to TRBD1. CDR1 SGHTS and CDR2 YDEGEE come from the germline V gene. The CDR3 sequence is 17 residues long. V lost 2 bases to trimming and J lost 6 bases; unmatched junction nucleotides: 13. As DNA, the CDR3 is TGTGCCAGCAGCTTACTTTCCGGGACAGGGGATTTGAAGACCCAGTACTTC. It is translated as CASSLLSGTGDLKTQYF. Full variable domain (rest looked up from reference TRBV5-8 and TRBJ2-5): EAGVTQSPTHLIKTRGQQATLRCSPISGHTSVYWYQQALGLGLQFLLWYDEGEERNRGNFPPRFSGRQFPNYSSELNVNALELEDSALYLCASSLLSGTGDLKTQYFGPGTRLLVL.

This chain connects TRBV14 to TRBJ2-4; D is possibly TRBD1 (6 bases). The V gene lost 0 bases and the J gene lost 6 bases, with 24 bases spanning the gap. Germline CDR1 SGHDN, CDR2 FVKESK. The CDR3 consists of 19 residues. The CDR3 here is CASSQDRGTARRRRNIQYF. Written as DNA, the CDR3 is TGTGCCAGCAGCCAAGATAGGGGGACCGCAAGACGCCGCCGAAACATTCAGTACTTC. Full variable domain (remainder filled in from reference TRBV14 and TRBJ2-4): EAGVTQFPSHSVIEKGQTVTLRCDPISGHDNLYWYRRVMGKEIKFLLHFVKESKQDESGMPNNRFLAERTGGTYSTLKVQPAELEDSGVYFCASSQDRGTARRRRNIQYFGAGTRLSVL.

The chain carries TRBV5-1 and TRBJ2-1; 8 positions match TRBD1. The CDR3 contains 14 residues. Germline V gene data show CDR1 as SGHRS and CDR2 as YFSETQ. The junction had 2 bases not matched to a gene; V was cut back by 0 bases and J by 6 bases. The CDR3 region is CASSLATGGNEQFF. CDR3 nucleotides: TGCGCCAGCAGCTTGGCTACAGGGGGCAATGAGCAGTTCTTC.

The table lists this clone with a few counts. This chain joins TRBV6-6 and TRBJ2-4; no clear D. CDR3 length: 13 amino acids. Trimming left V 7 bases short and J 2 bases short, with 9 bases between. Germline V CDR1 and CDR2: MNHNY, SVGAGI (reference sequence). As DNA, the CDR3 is TGTGCCAGCAATACAGTGTCCAAAAACATTCAGTACTTC. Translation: CASNTVSKNIQYF.

The CDR3 here is CASSDFKRGVNTGELFF. The CDR3, as DNA: TGTGCCAGCAGTGATTTTAAGCGGGGGGTAAACACCGGGGAGCTGTTTTTT. The chain links TRBV2 to TRBJ2-2; TRBD2 matches 9 bases. J gave up 2 bases and V 3 bases, and 7 bases lay outside the gene matches. The CDR3 loop spans 17 amino acids. Looked up from germline, CDR1 is SNHLY and CDR2 is FYNNEI.

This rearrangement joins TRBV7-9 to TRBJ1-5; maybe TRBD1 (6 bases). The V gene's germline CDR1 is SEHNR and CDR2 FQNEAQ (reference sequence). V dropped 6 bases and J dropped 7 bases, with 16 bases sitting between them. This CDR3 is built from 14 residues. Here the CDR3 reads CASSLTGQGQPQHF. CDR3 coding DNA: TGTGCCAGCAGTTTAACAGGGCAGGGGCAGCCCCAGCATTTT.

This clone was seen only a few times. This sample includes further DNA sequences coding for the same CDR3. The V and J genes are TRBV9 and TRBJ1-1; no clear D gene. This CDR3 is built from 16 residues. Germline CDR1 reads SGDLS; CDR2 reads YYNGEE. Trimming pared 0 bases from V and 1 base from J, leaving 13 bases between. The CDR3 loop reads CASSVGSRGRNTEAFF. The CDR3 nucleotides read TGTGCCAGCAGCGTAGGTTCACGGGGTCGGAACACTGAAGCTTTCTTT.

The CDR3 loop reads CASSTNLGRHSPLHF. The CDR3 DNA follows: TGTGCCAGCAGCACCAATCTAGGGAGGCATTCACCCCTCCACTTT. This rearrangement joins TRBV7-9 to TRBJ1-6; D is uncertain. The CDR3 length is 15 residues. Germline values: CDR1 SEHNR, CDR2 FQNEAQ (reference sequence). V lost 5 bases and J 8 bases, leaving 16 bases between the germline ends.

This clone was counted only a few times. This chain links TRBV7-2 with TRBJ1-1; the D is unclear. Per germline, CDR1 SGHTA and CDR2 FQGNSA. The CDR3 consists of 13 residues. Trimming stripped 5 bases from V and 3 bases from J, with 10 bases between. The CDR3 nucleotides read TGTGCCAGCAGCCCGCGAATTGACACTGAAGCTTTCTTT. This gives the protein CASSPRIDTEAFF.

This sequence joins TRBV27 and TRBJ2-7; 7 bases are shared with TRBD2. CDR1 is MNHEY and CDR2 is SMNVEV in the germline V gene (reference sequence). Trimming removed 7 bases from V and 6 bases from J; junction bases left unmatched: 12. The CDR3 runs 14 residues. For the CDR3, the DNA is TGTGCCAGCAAATCTCTTGGCCTAGCGGTCGAGCAGTACTTC. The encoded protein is CASKSLGLAVEQYF.

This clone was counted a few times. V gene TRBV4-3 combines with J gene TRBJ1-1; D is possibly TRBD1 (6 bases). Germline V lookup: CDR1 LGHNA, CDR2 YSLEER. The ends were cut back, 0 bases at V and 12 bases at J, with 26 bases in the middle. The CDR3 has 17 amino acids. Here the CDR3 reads CASSQEYLISGGPVTFF. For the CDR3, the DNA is TGCGCCAGCAGCCAAGAGTACCTTATTTCGGGGGGGCCGGTGACTTTCTTT.

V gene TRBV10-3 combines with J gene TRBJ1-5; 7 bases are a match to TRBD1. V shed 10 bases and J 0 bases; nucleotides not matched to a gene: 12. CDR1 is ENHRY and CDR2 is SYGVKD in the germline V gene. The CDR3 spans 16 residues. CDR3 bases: TGTGCCACTTCAATGGGACAGACAGATAGCAATCAGCCCCAGCATTTT. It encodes CATSMGQTDSNQPQHF.

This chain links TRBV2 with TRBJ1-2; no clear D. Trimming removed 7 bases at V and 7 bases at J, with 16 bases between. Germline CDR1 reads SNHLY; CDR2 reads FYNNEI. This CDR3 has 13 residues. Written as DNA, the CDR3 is TGTGCCAGCAAACAGACGCCCGTTGCTGGCTACACCTTC. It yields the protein CASKQTPVAGYTF.

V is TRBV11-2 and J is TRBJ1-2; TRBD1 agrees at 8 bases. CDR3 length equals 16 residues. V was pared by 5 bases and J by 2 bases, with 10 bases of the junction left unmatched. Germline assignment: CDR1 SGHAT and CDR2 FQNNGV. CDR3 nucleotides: TGTGCCAGCAGCGTGATCAGGGGGCGTTTAAACTATGGCTACACCTTC. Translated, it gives CASSVIRGRLNYGYTF. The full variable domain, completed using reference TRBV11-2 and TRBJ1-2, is EAGVAQSPRYKIIEKRQSVAFWCNPISGHATLYWYQQILGQGPKLLIQFQNNGVVDDSQLPKDRFSAERLKGVDSTLKIQPAKLEDSAVYLCASSVIRGRLNYGYTFGSGTRLTVV.

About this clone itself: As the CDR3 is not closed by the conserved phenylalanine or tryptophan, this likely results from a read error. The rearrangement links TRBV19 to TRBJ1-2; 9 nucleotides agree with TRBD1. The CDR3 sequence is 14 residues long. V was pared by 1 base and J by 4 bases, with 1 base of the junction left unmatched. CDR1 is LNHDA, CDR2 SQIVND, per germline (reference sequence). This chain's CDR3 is CASSIGDRVYGYTL. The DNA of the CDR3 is TGTGCCAGTAGTATAGGGGACAGGGTCTATGGCTACACCCTC.

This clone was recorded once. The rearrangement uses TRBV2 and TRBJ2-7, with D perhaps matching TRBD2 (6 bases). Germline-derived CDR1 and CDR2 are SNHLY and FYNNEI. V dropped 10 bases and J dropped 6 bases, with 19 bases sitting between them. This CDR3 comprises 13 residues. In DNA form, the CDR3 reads TGTGCCATCGTGAGGAGGGGAGTCCTCGAGCAGTACTTC. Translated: CAIVRRGVLEQYF.

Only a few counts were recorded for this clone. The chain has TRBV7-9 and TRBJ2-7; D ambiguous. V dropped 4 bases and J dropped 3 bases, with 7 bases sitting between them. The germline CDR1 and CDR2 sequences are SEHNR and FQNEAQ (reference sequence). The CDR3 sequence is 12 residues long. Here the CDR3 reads CASSSASYEQYF. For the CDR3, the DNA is TGTGCCAGCAGCTCCGCTAGCTACGAGCAGTACTTC.